This entry features one T cell receptor beta chain sequence. Its antigen remains unknown. The data belong to a study of shared clonotypes between healthy human individuals. Study observations and caveats: The genetic and exposure-history diversity represented was limited by few donors. Non-shared clonotypes had lower generation probabilities than those shared by all four donors.

It was across several immunoSEQ plates that each subset's genomic DNA was evenly split. Assay: immunoSEQ multiplex PCR; the TCRdb copy retains only in-frame clones and omits some. Of roughly 2.2 million clones in the sample, more than 85% were seen once. All donors were Caucasian adults living in Nashville, Tennessee. Input material: naive CD4+ T cells from PBMCs. Subset indicated: CD45RA+ positively selected. This receptor was identified in a young man in good health. Some clones in this sample may be carry-over from other donors' samples.

CDR3 DNA sequence: TGTGCCAGCAGCGTAGATCAGGGGGCGGCCTACAATGAGCAGTTCTTC. This translates into CASSVDQGAAYNEQFF. V and J are TRBV9 and TRBJ2-1, with 8 bases lining up with TRBD1. Unmatched junction bases numbered 4, after V lost 0 bases and J lost 2 bases. This CDR3 region has 16 residues. Germline loops: CDR1 SGDLS, CDR2 YYNGEE.